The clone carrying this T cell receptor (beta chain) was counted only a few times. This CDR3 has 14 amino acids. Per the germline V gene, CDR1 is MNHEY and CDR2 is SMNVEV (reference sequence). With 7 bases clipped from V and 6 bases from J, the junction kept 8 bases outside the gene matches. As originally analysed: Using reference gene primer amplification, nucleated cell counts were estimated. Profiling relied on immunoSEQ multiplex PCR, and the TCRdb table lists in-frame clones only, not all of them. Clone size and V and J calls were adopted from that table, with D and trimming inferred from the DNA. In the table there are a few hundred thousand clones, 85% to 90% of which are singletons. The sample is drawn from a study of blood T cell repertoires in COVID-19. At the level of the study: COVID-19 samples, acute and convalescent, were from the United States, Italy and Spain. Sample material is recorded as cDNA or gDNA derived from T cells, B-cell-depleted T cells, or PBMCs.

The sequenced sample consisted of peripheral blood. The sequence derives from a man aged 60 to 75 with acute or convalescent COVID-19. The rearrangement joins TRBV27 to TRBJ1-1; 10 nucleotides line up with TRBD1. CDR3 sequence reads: CASIRQGAVPEAFF. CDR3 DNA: TGTGCCAGCATAAGACAGGGGGCTGTCCCTGAAGCTTTCTTT.